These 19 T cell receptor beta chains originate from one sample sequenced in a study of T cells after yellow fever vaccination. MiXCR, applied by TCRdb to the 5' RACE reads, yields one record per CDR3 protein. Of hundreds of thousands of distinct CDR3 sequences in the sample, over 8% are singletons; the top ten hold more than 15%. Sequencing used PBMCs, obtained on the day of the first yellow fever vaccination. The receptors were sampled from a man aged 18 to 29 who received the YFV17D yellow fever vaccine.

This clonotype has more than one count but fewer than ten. The CDR3 spells CASSPAGAPSETQYF. Written as DNA, the CDR3 is TGTGCCAGCTCCCCCGCGGGGGCCCCAAGTGAGACCCAGTACTTC. V is TRBV18 and J is TRBJ2-5; TRBD2 is a possible D gene (7 bases). V gave up 6 bases and J gave up 5 bases, with 19 bases separating them. The CDR3 is made up of 15 amino acids. Germline CDR1 and CDR2: KGHSH and LQKENI.

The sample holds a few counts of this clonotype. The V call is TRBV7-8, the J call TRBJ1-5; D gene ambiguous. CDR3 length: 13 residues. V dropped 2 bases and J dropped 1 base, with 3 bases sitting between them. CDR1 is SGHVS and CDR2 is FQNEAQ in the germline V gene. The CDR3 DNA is TGTGCCAGCAGCTTAACCAGCAATCAGCCCCAGCATTTT. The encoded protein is CASSLTSNQPQHF.

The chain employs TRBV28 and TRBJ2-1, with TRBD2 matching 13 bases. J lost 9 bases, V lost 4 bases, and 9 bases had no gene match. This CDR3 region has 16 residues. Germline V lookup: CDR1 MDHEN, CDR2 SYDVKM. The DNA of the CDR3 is TGTGCCAGCAGTTCCACGACTAGCGGGGGGTGGGGTGAGCAGTTCTTC. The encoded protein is CASSSTTSGGWGEQFF. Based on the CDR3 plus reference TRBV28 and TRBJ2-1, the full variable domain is DVKVTQSSRYLVKRTGEKVFLECVQDMDHENMFWYRQDPGLGLRLIYFSYDVKMKEKGDIPEGYSVSREKKERFSLILESASTNQTSMYLCASSSTTSGGWGEQFFGPGTRLTVL.

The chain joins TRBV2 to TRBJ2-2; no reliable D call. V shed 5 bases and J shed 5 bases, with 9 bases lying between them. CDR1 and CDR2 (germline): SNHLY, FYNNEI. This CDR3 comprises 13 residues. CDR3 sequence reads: CASSQGTTGELFF. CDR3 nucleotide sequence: TGTGCCAGCAGTCAAGGAACTACCGGGGAGCTGTTTTTT.

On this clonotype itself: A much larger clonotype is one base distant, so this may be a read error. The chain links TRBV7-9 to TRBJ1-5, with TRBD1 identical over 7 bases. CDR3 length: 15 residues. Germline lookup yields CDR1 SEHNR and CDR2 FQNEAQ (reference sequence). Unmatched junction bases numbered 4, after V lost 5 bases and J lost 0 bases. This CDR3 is CASSVGTASNQPQHF. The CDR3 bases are TGTGCCAGCAGCGTCGGGACAGCTAGCAATCAGCCCCAGCATTTT.

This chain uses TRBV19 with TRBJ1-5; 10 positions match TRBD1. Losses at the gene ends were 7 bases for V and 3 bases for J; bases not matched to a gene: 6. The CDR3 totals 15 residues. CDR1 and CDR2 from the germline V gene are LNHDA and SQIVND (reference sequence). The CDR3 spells CASTGDRGNNQPQHF. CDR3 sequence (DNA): TGTGCCAGTACCGGGGACAGGGGAAACAATCAGCCCCAGCATTTT.

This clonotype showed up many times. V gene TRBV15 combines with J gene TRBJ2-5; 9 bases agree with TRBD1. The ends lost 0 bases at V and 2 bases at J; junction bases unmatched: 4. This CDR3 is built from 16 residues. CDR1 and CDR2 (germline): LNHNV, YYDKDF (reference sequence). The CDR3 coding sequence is TGTGCCACCAGCAGAGATCCACAGGGGGCACAAGAGACCCAGTACTTC. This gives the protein CATSRDPQGAQETQYF.

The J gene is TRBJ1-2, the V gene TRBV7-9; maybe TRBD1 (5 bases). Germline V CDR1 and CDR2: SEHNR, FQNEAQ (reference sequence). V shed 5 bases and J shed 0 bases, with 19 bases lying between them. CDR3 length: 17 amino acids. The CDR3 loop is CASSLTPWGNANYGYTF. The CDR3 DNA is TGTGCCAGCAGCCTCACCCCCTGGGGGAATGCTAACTATGGCTACACCTTC.

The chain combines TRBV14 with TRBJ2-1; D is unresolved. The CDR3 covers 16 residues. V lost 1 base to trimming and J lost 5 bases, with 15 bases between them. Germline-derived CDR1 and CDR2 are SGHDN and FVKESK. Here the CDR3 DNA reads TGTGCCAGCAGCCAAGTAGGGTCCGCAACCCACAATGAGCAGTTCTTC. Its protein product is CASSQVGSATHNEQFF. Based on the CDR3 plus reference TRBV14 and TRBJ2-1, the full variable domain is EAGVTQFPSHSVIEKGQTVTLRCDPISGHDNLYWYRRVMGKEIKFLLHFVKESKQDESGMPNNRFLAERTGGTYSTLKVQPAELEDSGVYFCASSQVGSATHNEQFFGPGTRLTVL.

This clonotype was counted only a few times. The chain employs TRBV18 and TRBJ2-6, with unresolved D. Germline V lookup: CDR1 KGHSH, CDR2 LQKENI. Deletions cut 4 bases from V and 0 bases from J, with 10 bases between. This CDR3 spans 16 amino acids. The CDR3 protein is CASSRTINSGANVLTF. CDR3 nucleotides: TGTGCCAGCTCACGTACTATTAACTCTGGGGCCAACGTCCTGACTTTC.

The CDR3 protein is CASKTGQRSSYEQYF. CDR3 sequence (DNA): TGTGCCAGCAAGACGGGACAGCGGAGCTCCTACGAGCAGTACTTC. The V call is TRBV6-1, the J call TRBJ2-7; TRBD1 agrees at 7 bases. The V segment lost 7 bases and the J segment 0 bases; nucleotides outside the gene matches: 9. The germline V gene encodes CDR1 MNHNS and CDR2 SASEGT. The CDR3 length is 15 residues.

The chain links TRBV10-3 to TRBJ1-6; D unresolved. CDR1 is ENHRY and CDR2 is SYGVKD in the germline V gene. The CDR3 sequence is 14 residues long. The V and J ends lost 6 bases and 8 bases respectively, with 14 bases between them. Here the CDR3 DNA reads TGTGCCATCAGGGGCCGGGAAGGTGATTCACCCCTCCACTTT. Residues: CAIRGREGDSPLHF.

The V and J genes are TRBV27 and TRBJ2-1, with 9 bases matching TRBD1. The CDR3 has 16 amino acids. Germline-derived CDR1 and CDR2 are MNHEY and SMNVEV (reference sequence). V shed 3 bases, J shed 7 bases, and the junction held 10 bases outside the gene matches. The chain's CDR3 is CASSFSGGQGINEQFF. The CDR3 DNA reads TGTGCCAGCAGTTTTTCGGGGGGACAGGGCATAAATGAGCAGTTCTTC.

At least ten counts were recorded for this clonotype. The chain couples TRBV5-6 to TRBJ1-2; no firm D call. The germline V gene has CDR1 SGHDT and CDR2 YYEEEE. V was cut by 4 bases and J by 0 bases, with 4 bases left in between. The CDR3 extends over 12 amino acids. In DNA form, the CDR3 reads TGTGCCAGCAGCCAAGCTAACTATGGCTACACCTTC. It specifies CASSQANYGYTF. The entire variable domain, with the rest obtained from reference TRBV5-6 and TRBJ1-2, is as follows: DAGVTQSPTHLIKTRGQQVTLRCSPKSGHDTVSWYQQALGQGPQFIFQYYEEEERQRGNFPDRFSGHQFPNYSSELNVNALLLGDSALYLCASSQANYGYTFGSGTRLTVV.

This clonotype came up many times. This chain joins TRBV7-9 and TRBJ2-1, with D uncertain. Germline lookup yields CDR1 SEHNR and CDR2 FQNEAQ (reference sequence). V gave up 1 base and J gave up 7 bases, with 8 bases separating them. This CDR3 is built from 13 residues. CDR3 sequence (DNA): TGTGCCAGCAGCTTAGAGGGTGGAAATGAGCAGTTCTTC. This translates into CASSLEGGNEQFF.

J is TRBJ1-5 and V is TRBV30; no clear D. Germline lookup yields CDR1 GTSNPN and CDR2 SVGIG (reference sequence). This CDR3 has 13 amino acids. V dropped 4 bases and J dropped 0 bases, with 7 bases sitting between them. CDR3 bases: TGTGCCTGGACGGGGAGTAGCAATCAGCCCCAGCATTTT. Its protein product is CAWTGSSNQPQHF.

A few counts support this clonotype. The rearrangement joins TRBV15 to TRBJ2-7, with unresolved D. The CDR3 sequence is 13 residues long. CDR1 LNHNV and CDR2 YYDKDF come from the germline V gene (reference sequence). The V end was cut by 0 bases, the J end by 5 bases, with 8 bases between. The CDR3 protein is CATSRDLSHEQYV. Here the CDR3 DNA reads TGTGCCACCAGCAGAGACCTATCCCACGAGCAGTACGTC.

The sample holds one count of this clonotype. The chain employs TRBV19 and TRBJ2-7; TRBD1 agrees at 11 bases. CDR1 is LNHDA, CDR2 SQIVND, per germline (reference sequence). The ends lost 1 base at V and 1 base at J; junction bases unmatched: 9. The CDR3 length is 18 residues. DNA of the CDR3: TGTGCCAGTAGTATAGGTTGGACAGGGGGCCTCCAATCCTACGAGCAGTACTTC. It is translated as CASSIGWTGGLQSYEQYF.

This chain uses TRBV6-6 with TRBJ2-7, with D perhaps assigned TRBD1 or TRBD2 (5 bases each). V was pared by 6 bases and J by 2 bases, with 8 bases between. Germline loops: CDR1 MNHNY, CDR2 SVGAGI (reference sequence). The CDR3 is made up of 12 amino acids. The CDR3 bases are TGTGCCAGCAGCAGGGACGCCTACGAGCAGTACTTC. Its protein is CASSRDAYEQYF.